This TCR beta chain was obtained from a study of blood T cell repertoires in COVID-19 (TCRdb year 2020). Study-level background: Collaborator samples came from the United States, Italy and Spain and covered acute and convalescent phases of COVID-19. The material from the prospective study consisted of cDNA or gDNA derived from T cells, B-cell-depleted T cells, or PBMCs. Where available, HLA class I and class II types were obtained from metadata supplied by the sample provider rather than from assay-based typing. Samples were obtained from the ongoing ImmuneRACE study (first 160 participants) and from 1,000 to 1,500 subjects provided by 6 global collaborators. The sample metadata nearly always contained a de-identified subject ID, COVID-19 status, age in years and sex. Subjects who had been exposed to COVID-19, were actively infected with it, or had recovered from it provided the deeply sampled blood TCRbeta repertoires that made up the dataset. The repertoires were made available in a free public database intended to serve as a resource for research on the immune response to SARS-CoV-2.

The immunoSEQ Assay, a bias-controlled multiplex PCR, was used to amplify TCRbeta CDR3 regions from genomic DNA. In the original analysis: The number of nucleated cells in each sample was estimated from the amplification of reference gene primers within the assay. To quantify the absolute abundance of each unique TCRbeta CDR3 rearrangement, sequence reads were collapsed and filtered. For each sample, productive Simpson clonality was calculated by taking the square root of Simpson's diversity index across productive rearrangements. As stored in TCRdb, this immuneACCESS dataset retains in-frame rearrangements with V and J assigned. A fraction of the clones does not appear; measured against another copy, unresolved V genes explain less than half of the discrepancy, and the remainder lacks a known reason. V and J calls and clone size are those listed in that table; D and trimming were worked out from the DNA. The sample table shows approximately 50,000 clones, and roughly nine tenths are seen once. The ten largest clones add up to 6.2% of the sample.

The paper as a whole reports these results and caveats: How much clinical and demographic metadata was included differed by source and by participant, and the metadata was provided uncurated.

About this clone itself: Its binding antigen is unknown. Base qualities are missing; no much larger clone stands one base away.

Each collaborating institution followed its own protocols to collect whole blood in K2EDTA tubes. Collaborator samples were shipped for TCRbeta analysis as frozen whole blood, isolated PBMCs, or DNA extracted from either sample type. The sequencing input was peripheral blood. The TCR sequence derives from a man aged 35 to 55 with acute or convalescent COVID-19.

The base sequence is TGTGCCAGCAGCCAGCGCGCTTGGGGCAGCAACACCGGGGAGCTGTTTTTT. It translates to CASSQRAWGSNTGELFF. The rearrangement joined TRBV4-2 to TRBJ2-2, and TRBD1 may be the D gene, going by 5 matching bases. The trim is 3 bases for V and 2 bases for J, with a gap of 16 bases between the germline ends. The CDR3 measures 17 amino acids from cysteine to phenylalanine. Here the CDR3 DNA is all that survives: 51 bases in frame from base 1. Based on the germline V gene, the CDR1 and CDR2 sequences are LGHNA and YNFKEQ.